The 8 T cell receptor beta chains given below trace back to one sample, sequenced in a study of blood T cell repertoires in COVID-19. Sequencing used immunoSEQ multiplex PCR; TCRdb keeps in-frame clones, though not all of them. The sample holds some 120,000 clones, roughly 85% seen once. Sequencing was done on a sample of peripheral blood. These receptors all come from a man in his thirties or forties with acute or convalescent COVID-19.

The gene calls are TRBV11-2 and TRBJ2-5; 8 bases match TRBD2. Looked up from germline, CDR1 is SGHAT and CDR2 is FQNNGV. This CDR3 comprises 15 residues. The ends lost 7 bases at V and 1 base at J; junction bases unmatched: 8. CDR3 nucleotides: TGTGCCAGCAACCGGGAGGGGCTCGTCCAAGAGACCCAGTACTTC. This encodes CASNREGLVQETQYF.

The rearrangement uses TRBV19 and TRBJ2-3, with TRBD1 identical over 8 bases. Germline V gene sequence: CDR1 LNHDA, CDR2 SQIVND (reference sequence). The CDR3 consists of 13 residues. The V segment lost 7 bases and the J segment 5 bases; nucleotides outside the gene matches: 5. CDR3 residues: CASTDRGLDTQYF. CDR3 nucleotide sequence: TGTGCCAGTACCGACAGGGGACTAGATACGCAGTATTTT. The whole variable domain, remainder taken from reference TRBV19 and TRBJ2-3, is DGGITQSPKYLFRKEGQNVTLSCEQNLNHDAMYWYRQDPGQGLRLIYYSQIVNDFQKGDIAEGYSVSREKKESFPLTVTSAQKNPTAFYLCASTDRGLDTQYFGPGTRLTVL.

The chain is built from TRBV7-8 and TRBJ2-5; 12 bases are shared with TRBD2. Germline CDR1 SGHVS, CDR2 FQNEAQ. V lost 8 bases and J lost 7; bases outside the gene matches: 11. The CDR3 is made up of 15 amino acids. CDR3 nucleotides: TGTGCCAGCGGGGACTCTAGCGGGGGGGCGACGACCCAGTACTTC. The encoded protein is CASGDSSGGATTQYF.

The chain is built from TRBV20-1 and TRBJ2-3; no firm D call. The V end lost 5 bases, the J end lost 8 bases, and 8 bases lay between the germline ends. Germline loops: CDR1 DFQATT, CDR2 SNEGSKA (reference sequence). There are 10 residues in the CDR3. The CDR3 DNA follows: TGCAGTGCTTATCTAGGTACGCAGTATTTT. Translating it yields CSAYLGTQYF.

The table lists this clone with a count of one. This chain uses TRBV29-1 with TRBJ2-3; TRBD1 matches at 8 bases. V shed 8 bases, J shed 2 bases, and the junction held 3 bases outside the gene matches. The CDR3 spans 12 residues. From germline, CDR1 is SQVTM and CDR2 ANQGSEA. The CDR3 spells CSTDRDTDTQYF. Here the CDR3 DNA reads TGCAGCACGGACAGGGACACAGATACGCAGTATTTT.

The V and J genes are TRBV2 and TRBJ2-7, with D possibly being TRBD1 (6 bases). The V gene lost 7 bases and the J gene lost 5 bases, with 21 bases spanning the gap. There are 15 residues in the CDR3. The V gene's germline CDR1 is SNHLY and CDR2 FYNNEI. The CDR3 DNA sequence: TGTGCCAGCACCCCCCCCCGGACAGAGAGCAACGAGCAGTACTTC. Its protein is CASTPPRTESNEQYF. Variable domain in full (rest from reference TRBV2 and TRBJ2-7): EPEVTQTPSHQVTQMGQEVILRCVPISNHLYFYWYRQILGQKVEFLVSFYNNEISEKSEIFDDQFSVERPDGSNFTLKIRSTKLEDSAMYFCASTPPRTESNEQYFGPGTRLTVT.

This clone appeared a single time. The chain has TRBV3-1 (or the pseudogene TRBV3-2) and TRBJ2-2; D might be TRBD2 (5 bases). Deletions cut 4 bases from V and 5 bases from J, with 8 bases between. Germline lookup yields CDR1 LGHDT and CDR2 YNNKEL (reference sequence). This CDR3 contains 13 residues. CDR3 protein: CASSLRTTGELFF. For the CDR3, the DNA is TGTGCCAGCAGCCTACGGACTACCGGGGAGCTGTTTTTT.

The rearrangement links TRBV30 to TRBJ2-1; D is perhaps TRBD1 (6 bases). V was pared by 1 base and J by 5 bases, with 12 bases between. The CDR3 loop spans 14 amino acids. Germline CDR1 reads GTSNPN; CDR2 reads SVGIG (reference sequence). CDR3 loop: CAWSGRNRDNEQFF. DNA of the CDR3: TGTGCCTGGAGTGGCCGTAACAGGGACAATGAGCAGTTCTTC.